Listed below are T cell receptor beta chains from one sample, sequenced in a study of blood T cell repertoires in COVID-19. The assay was immunoSEQ multiplex PCR, and TCRdb's table has in-frame clones only and misses some. The sample lists some 190,000 clones, about 85% occurring once. The sequencing input was peripheral blood. The origin of the receptors is a person aged 65 to 85 with COVID-19, enrolled during active disease. CDR3s include the opening cysteine and the closing phenylalanine or tryptophan. The D gene is left open where the match is weak. For some rows the clone size is stated as once, few or many, or as a class when expanded; others skip it.

D,size,V,J,DNA,CDR3
NA,NA,TRBV19,TRBJ1-3,TGTGCCACCACACGCCCAGGGCTCGGAAACACCATATATTTT,CATTRPGLGNTIYF
TRBD1,NA,TRBV29-1,TRBJ1-1,TGCAGCGTTGAGGGACAGCCGCCGAAGTTACAAGCTTTCTTT,CSVEGQPPKLQAFF
TRBD2,NA,TRBV5-6,TRBJ2-1,TGTGCCAGCAGCGGGCGGACTAGCGGGAATTGGGATGAGCAGTTCTTC,CASSGRTSGNWDEQFF
NA,NA,TRBV5-1,TRBJ2-3,TGCGCCAGCAGCTCGGACACCATCCCATCCGATACGCAGTATTTT,CASSSDTIPSDTQYF
TRBD2,NA,TRBV6-6,TRBJ2-7,TGTGCCAGCAGGAGTATCGGGACTAGCCTCTTCTACGAGCAGTACTTC,CASRSIGTSLFYEQYF
TRBD2,NA,TRBV19,TRBJ2-1,TGTGCCAGTATGGCTAGCGGGGGCCTGGGCGGGCAGTTCTTC,CASMASGGLGGQFF
TRBD1,NA,TRBV5-1,TRBJ1-2,TGCGCCAGCAGCTTGGTACAGGGGCTTGGCTACACCTTC,CASSLVQGLGYTF
NA,NA,TRBV29-1,TRBJ1-2,TGCAGCGCAGTGCGGGGGAGTTATGGCTACACCTTC,CSAVRGSYGYTF
NA,NA,TRBV27,TRBJ2-3,TGTGCCAGCGGCCCCCTAGATGAGGGACTCAACTGCACAGATACGCAGTATTTT,CASGPLDEGLNCTDTQYF
NA,once,TRBV7-9,TRBJ2-3,TGTGCCAGCAGCAAACTTAGCACAGATACGCAGTATTTT,CASSKLSTDTQYF
NA,NA,TRBV7-8,TRBJ2-1,TGTGCCAGCAGCTTAGTTTGGAATAGCCGCCATGAGCAGTTCTTC,CASSLVWNSRHEQFF
NA,once,TRBV6-2/TRBV6-3,TRBJ2-2,TGTGCCAGCAGTTTTCGGCGGGTAACGAACACCGGGGAGCTGTTTTTT,CASSFRRVTNTGELFF
NA,NA,TRBV5-6,TRBJ2-5,TGTGCCAGCAGCTTGGCGGAGACCCAGTACTTC,CASSLAETQYF
TRBD2,NA,TRBV28,TRBJ2-5,TGTGCCAGCAGCCGGGGGGGGACGCAAGAGACCCAGTACTTC,CASSRGGTQETQYF
TRBD1,NA,TRBV9,TRBJ1-1,TGTGCCAGCAGCTTAAATCCGGGACAGGGGAGTCCGGCTTTCTTT,CASSLNPGQGSPAFF
NA,NA,TRBV28,TRBJ2-5,TGTGCCAGCAGTTTACCCACGGGACTTTTACAAGAGACCCAGTACTTC,CASSLPTGLLQETQYF
NA,NA,TRBV29-1,TRBJ2-5,TGCAGCGTAGAGTACCAACAAGAGACCCAGTACTTC,CSVEYQQETQYF
NA,NA,TRBV6-1,TRBJ1-2,TGTGCCAGCAGTGAAGTCCCCGGGGGGGCCATCTATGGCTACACCTTC,CASSEVPGGAIYGYTF
TRBD1,NA,TRBV30,TRBJ2-7,TGTGCCTGTGGGACAGGTCTTTACGAGCAGTACTTC,CACGTGLYEQYF
NA,NA,TRBV27,TRBJ1-6,TGTGCCAGCAGTTTGAGATCCTCGGGGGATTCACCCCTCCACTTT,CASSLRSSGDSPLHF
NA,NA,TRBV27,TRBJ2-7,TGTGCCAGCAGTTTATTGTACTACGAGCAGTACTTC,CASSLLYYEQYF
TRBD2,NA,TRBV7-2,TRBJ2-3,TGTGCCAGCAGCAGGACTAGCGGGGGGACTAGCACAGATACGCAGTATTTT,CASSRTSGGTSTDTQYF
TRBD1,NA,TRBV29-1,TRBJ1-2,TGCAGCGTGGGGACAGGGGTGTTGGGAGGCTACACCTTC,CSVGTGVLGGYTF
TRBD1,NA,TRBV4-2,TRBJ2-1,TGTGCCAGCAGCCAAGATCGAGGTCAGGGGGCAGAGAATGAGCAGTTCTTC,CASSQDRGQGAENEQFF
NA,NA,TRBV19,TRBJ2-2,TGTGCCAGTAGTTCACTGACAGTAAGATACACCGGGGAGCTGTTTTTT,CASSSLTVRYTGELFF
NA,NA,TRBV7-2,TRBJ1-1,TGTGCCAGCAGCTTAGGGGCGCGGGGGTCAGGGACTGAAGCTTTCTTT,CASSLGARGSGTEAFF
NA,once,TRBV3-1/TRBV3-2,TRBJ2-1,TGTGCCAGCAGCCAATATGGGGCGGACCCCAATGAGCAGTTCTTC,CASSQYGADPNEQFF
TRBD1,NA,TRBV28,TRBJ1-6,TGTGCCAGCAGTCTAGCTGGGGGACAGCGGGCATCAACCAATTCACCCCTCCACTTT,CASSLAGGQRASTNSPLHF
TRBD1,NA,TRBV7-2,TRBJ2-4,TGTGCCAGCAGCCAGATACCGGGACAGGGGAGCATTCAGTACTTC,CASSQIPGQGSIQYF
NA,NA,TRBV16,TRBJ1-5,TGTGCCAGCAGCCCCCTCCAAGAAGGGGATCAGCCCCAGCATTTT,CASSPLQEGDQPQHF
TRBD1,once,TRBV6-6,TRBJ1-2,TGTGCCAGCAGTGGACAGGAACTGTATGGCTACACCTTC,CASSGQELYGYTF
NA,NA,TRBV3-1/TRBV3-2,TRBJ2-5,TGTGCCAGCAGCCAAGTGCTTCACATCCAAGAGACCCAGTACTTC,CASSQVLHIQETQYF
NA,once,TRBV5-6,TRBJ1-2,TGTGCCAGCAGCCCGGGGGACTATGGCTACACCTTC,CASSPGDYGYTF